What follows is one TCR beta chain and its context. This specimen comes from a study of shared clonotypes between healthy human individuals. Study information: Each donor had three CD4 naive, three CD4 memory, two CD8 naive and one CD8 memory plate.

Using immunoSEQ multiplex PCR, the repertoire was profiled, and TCRdb retains in-frame clones only, with some absent. Of about 2 million clones detected, 85% to 95% appear once; the ten largest clones hold roughly 0.13%. The donor population consisted of healthy HIV-negative adults with no recent acute infections or vaccinations. Germline CDR1 SEHNR, CDR2 FQNEAQ (reference sequence). Trimming left V 4 bases short and J 2 bases short, with 3 bases between. CDR3 size: 11 residues. This chain connects TRBV7-9 to TRBJ2-7; no definite D call. The clonotype originates from a man between 18 and 35 years old in good health. The specimen sequenced was naive CD4+ T cells sorted from blood. Indicated subset: CD45RA+ positively selected. In DNA form, the CDR3 reads TGTGCCAGCAGCTATGCCTACGAGCAGTACTTC. Translation gives CASSYAYEQYF. Based on the CDR3 plus reference TRBV7-9 and TRBJ2-7, the full variable domain is DTGVSQNPRHKITKRGQNVTFRCDPISEHNRLYWYRQTLGQGPEFLTYFQNEAQLEKSRLLSDRFSAERPKGSFSTLEIQRTEQGDSAMYLCASSYAYEQYFGPGTRLTVT.